The 15 T cell receptor beta chains listed next were all sequenced from one sample in a study of blood T cell repertoires in COVID-19. This table comes from immunoSEQ multiplex PCR, and its TCRdb copy is limited to in-frame clones, with some not included. The sample gives around 150,000 clones, more than 75% of which show up once; more than 6.5% is in the top ten. The sample taken for sequencing was peripheral blood. The receptors shown here come from a woman aged 60 to 75 with COVID-19, enrolled during active disease.

V is TRBV6-6 and J is TRBJ1-2; D is ambiguous. The V gene's germline CDR1 is MNHNY and CDR2 SVGAGI (reference sequence). V shed 5 bases and J shed 6 bases, with 10 bases lying between them. This CDR3 comprises 12 residues. The CDR3 DNA reads TGTGCCAGCAGTCTCGAGGTCGATGGCTACACCTTC. Translating it yields CASSLEVDGYTF.

The chain employs TRBV6-5 and TRBJ2-1; 10 positions match TRBD2. Germline-derived CDR1 and CDR2 are MNHEY and SVGAGI. The trim removed 6 bases at V and 0 bases at J, leaving 2 bases unmatched. The length of the CDR3 is 15 residues. CDR3 nucleotides: TGTGCCAGCAGACCTAGCGGGAGCTCCTACAATGAGCAGTTCTTC. This gives the protein CASRPSGSSYNEQFF.

The rearrangement joins TRBV9 to TRBJ2-3, with 7 positions matching TRBD2. The germline gives CDR1 SGDLS, CDR2 YYNGEE. Trimming took 2 bases from V and 5 from J; bases not matched to a gene: 2. The CDR3 is made up of 13 amino acids. CDR3: CASSVGGVDTQYF. CDR3 coding DNA: TGTGCCAGCAGCGTGGGAGGGGTAGATACGCAGTATTTT.

The V call is TRBV20-1, the J call TRBJ2-1; D may be TRBD2 (6 bases). Looked up from germline, CDR1 is DFQATT and CDR2 is SNEGSKA (reference sequence). The V end lost 6 bases, the J end lost 8 bases, and 11 bases lay between the germline ends. This CDR3 contains 11 residues. This CDR3 is CSALGDYEQFF. The CDR3 DNA sequence: TGCAGTGCCCTTGGGGACTATGAGCAGTTCTTC.

The V gene is TRBV6-1, the J gene TRBJ2-3; 7 nucleotides match TRBD2. The CDR3 runs 16 residues. Germline V CDR1 and CDR2: MNHNS, SASEGT. V shed 2 bases, J shed 2 bases, and the junction held 7 bases outside the gene matches. CDR3 bases: TGTGCCAGCAGTGAACCCCTGGCGGGGGTCACAGATACGCAGTATTTT. Translated: CASSEPLAGVTDTQYF.

The chain joins TRBV9 to TRBJ2-1; TRBD2 matches 9 bases. This CDR3 has 15 residues. CDR1 is SGDLS and CDR2 is YYNGEE in the germline V gene. Losses at the gene ends were 0 bases for V and 9 bases for J; bases not matched to a gene: 7. CDR3 sequence (DNA): TGTGCCAGCAGCGTAGGTGGCGGGAGGGCCGGTGAGCAGTTCTTC. This codes for CASSVGGGRAGEQFF.

This chain connects TRBV6-1 to TRBJ1-1; D is uncertain. Germline CDR1 MNHNS, CDR2 SASEGT. The CDR3 has 13 amino acids. The germline V and J ends were trimmed by 2 bases and 1 base, with 5 bases remaining between them. The CDR3 region is CASSELANTEAFF. The DNA of the CDR3 is TGTGCCAGCAGTGAATTGGCGAACACTGAAGCTTTCTTT.

This clone was recorded once. The chain links TRBV9 to TRBJ2-1; 8 positions agree with TRBD2. V shed 0 bases, J shed 10 bases, and the junction held 12 bases outside the gene matches. There are 16 residues in the CDR3. Germline V gene data show CDR1 as SGDLS and CDR2 as YYNGEE. The CDR3 here is CASSVGSGSGGIEQFF. The DNA of the CDR3 is TGTGCCAGCAGCGTAGGGAGCGGGAGCGGGGGAATAGAGCAGTTCTTC.

The gene calls are TRBV11-2 and TRBJ2-7; 7 bases map to TRBD1. The CDR3 spans 15 residues. With V trimmed by 4 bases and J by 2 bases, 8 bases remained unmatched. CDR1 is SGHAT and CDR2 is FQNNGV in the germline V gene. In DNA, the CDR3 is TGTGCCAGCAGCTACCCGGGACAGAATACCTACGAGCAGTACTTC. Its translation: CASSYPGQNTYEQYF. Looking up the rest from reference TRBV11-2 and TRBJ2-7 gives the full variable domain: EAGVAQSPRYKIIEKRQSVAFWCNPISGHATLYWYQQILGQGPKLLIQFQNNGVVDDSQLPKDRFSAERLKGVDSTLKIQPAKLEDSAVYLCASSYPGQNTYEQYFGPGTRLTVT.

A single count supports this clone. V gene TRBV3-1 (or the pseudogene TRBV3-2) combines with J gene TRBJ2-4, with 7 bases lining up with TRBD1. Germline CDR1 LGHDT, CDR2 YNNKEL (reference sequence). The junction had 4 bases not matched to a gene; V was cut back by 5 bases and J by 0 bases. The CDR3 has 15 amino acids. The CDR3 region is CASSDTGAAKNIQYF. CDR3 sequence (DNA): TGTGCCAGCAGCGACACAGGGGCAGCCAAAAACATTCAGTACTTC.

This sequence joins TRBV7-3 and TRBJ1-1, with D perhaps TRBD1 (5 bases). This CDR3 region has 15 residues. Trimming took off 1 base at V and 7 bases at J, with 16 bases between the two ends. From germline, CDR1 is SGHTA and CDR2 FQGTGA. DNA for the CDR3: TGTGCCAGCAGCTTAAGGGCAGGGTTGGTCAATGAAGCTTTCTTT. Protein sequence: CASSLRAGLVNEAFF.

The rearrangement uses TRBV5-1 and TRBJ2-3; 7 bases match TRBD1. J lost 1 base, V lost 5 bases, and 4 bases had no gene match. The germline V gene encodes CDR1 SGHRS and CDR2 YFSETQ. The CDR3 sequence is 14 residues long. CDR3 amino acids: CASRAGGGTDTQYF. CDR3 DNA: TGCGCCAGCAGGGCAGGGGGAGGCACAGATACGCAGTATTTT.

This chain joins TRBV4-1 and TRBJ2-2; 9 bases match TRBD2. V was clipped by 0 bases and J by 1 base; unmatched bases: 0. This CDR3 has 16 amino acids. The germline V gene has CDR1 MGHRA and CDR2 YSYEKL. The CDR3 protein is CASSQDSGRNTGELFF. DNA for the CDR3: TGCGCCAGCAGCCAAGATAGCGGGAGGAACACCGGGGAGCTGTTTTTT.

The chain carries TRBV29-1 and TRBJ2-7; no clear D. Germline CDR1 reads SQVTM; CDR2 reads ANQGSEA. The CDR3 length is 12 residues. V lost 4 bases and J lost 2, with 9 bases in between. In DNA, the CDR3 is TGCAGCGTTGGTTTGGGCACCTACGAGCAGTACTTC. Protein product: CSVGLGTYEQYF.

V usage is TRBV6-5 and J usage is TRBJ2-3; tentatively, D is TRBD2 (5 bases). CDR3 length: 15 residues. CDR1 MNHEY and CDR2 SVGAGI come from the germline V gene. V lost 0 bases to trimming and J lost 4 bases, with 11 bases between them. CDR3 sequence reads: CASSYSDSWADTQYF. In nucleotides, the CDR3 is TGTGCCAGCAGTTACTCGGACTCCTGGGCAGATACGCAGTATTTT.